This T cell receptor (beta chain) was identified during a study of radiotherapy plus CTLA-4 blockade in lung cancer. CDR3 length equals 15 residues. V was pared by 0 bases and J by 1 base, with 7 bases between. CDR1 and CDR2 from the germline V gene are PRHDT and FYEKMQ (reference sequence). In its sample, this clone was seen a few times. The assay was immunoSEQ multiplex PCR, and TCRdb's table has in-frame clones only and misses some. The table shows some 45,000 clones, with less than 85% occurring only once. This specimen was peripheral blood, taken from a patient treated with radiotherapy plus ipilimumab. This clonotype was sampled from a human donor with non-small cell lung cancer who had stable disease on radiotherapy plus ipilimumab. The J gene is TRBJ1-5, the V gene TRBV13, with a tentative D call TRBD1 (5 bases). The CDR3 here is CASSLGRGSNQPQHF. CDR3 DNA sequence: TGTGCCAGCAGCTTAGGCCGGGGCAGCAATCAGCCCCAGCATTTT.